This T cell receptor (beta chain) was sequenced for a study of CD8 T cells in Susac syndrome. Germline lookup yields CDR1 MNHEY and CDR2 SMNVEV (reference sequence). Trimming removed 5 bases at V and 4 bases at J, with 12 bases between. The CDR3 is 13 amino acids. To note about this clonotype: Antigen: not known.

A quantity of roughly 0.5 to 1 ug RNA underwent reverse transcription using random hexamers. Multiplex immunoSEQ PCR targeted 54 Vbeta and 13 Jbeta TCR beta segments. A single record per CDR3 protein comes from TCRdb applying MiXCR to the immunoSEQ multiplex PCR reads. Of 56,000 or so distinct CDR3 sequences listed, approximately 95% are singletons. Findings and limits, study-wide: Susac-specific public clones found in total CD8+ repertoires numbered some 17, and those in CD8+ TEMRA repertoires numbered about five.

Sequencing targeted TCR beta in blood CD8+ and CD4+ T cells. Bulk CD8+ and CD4+ cells came from magnetic negative isolation; CD8+ TEMRA by FACS. The clonotype originates from a human donor with Susac syndrome. The chain employs TRBV27 and TRBJ2-7; D gene unclear. The sample was CD8+ T cells from PBMCs. CDR3 DNA sequence: TGTGCCAGCAGTCCAAGCCCCTCTTACGAGCAGTACTTC. Translated: CASSPSPSYEQYF.